Shown below are 3 T cell receptor beta chains from a single sample sequenced in a study of T cells in Graves' hyperthyroidism and ophthalmopathy (dated by TCRdb to about 2019). The method behind the library was multiplex PCR. Instrument on record: Illumina HiSeq 2000. The TCR beta CDR3 regions were amplified from the RNA transcripts. The first round of RT-PCR for the TCR CDR3 was performed with the HTBI primer set and the Qiagen OneStep RT-PCR kit. TCRdb reprocessing: public reads trimmed at Q25 with fastp, clones called with MiXCR, in-frame beta chains kept. Records with the same CDR3 protein are collapsed into one entry carrying the most frequent genes and DNA. The sample profile shows about 600,000 distinct CDR3 sequences; around 15% of them were found once. The biggest ten clones account for around 3.5% of the sample. Input material: blood. The receptors derive from a woman between 40 and 50 years old with Graves' ophthalmopathy.

This clonotype was seen ten or more times. V usage is TRBV28 and J usage is TRBJ2-2; possibly TRBD1 for D (6 bases). CDR3 length equals 16 residues. The V gene lost 6 bases and the J gene lost 0 bases, with 14 bases spanning the gap. Germline CDR1 and CDR2: MDHEN and SYDVKM. In DNA form, the CDR3 reads TGTGCCAGCAGGACCGGGACAAACGCGAACACCGGGGAGCTGTTTTTT. Encoded protein: CASRTGTNANTGELFF.

In this sample, this clonotype turned up many times. This chain uses TRBV2 with TRBJ2-1; 7 bases are shared with TRBD1. Trimming took 8 bases from V and 4 from J; bases not matched to a gene: 8. Germline CDR1 and CDR2: SNHLY and FYNNEI. The CDR3 length is 14 residues. In nucleotides, the CDR3 is TGTGCCAGCCTCCGACAGGGCCTTTACAATGAGCAGTTCTTC. This gives the protein CASLRQGLYNEQFF.

This clonotype was observed a handful of times. The chain employs TRBV2 and TRBJ1-5, with D uncertain. Germline V gene lookup returns CDR1 SNHLY and CDR2 FYNNEI. This CDR3 has 14 amino acids. V was pared by 1 base and J by 9 bases, with 13 bases between. The CDR3 sequence is CASSEGTGGRPQHF. CDR3 nucleotide sequence: TGTGCCAGCAGTGAAGGGACGGGCGGGAGGCCCCAGCATTTT.